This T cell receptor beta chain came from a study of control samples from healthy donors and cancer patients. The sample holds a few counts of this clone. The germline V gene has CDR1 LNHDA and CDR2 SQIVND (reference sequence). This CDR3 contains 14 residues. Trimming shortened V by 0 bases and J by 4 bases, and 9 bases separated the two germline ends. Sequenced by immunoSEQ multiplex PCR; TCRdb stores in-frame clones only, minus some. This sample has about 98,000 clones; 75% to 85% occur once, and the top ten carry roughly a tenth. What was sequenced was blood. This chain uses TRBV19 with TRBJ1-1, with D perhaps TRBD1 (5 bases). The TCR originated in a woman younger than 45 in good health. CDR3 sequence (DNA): TGTGCCAGTAGTATAGATAGGGACGGCACTGAAGCTTTCTTT. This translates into CASSIDRDGTEAFF.